The 20 T cell receptor beta chains below were found in one sample sequenced in a study of shared clonotypes between healthy human individuals. The method was immunoSEQ multiplex PCR; TCRdb's version includes in-frame clones alone and lacks a portion of them. This table holds around 2,000,000 clones, over 85% found once. Sequenced material: naive CD4+ T cells sorted from blood. Subset: CD45RA+ positively selected. All receptors come from a man between 18 and 35 years old in good health.

The chain couples TRBV5-4 to TRBJ2-5, with TRBD2 matching 12 bases. After removal of 4 bases from V and 1 base from J, the junction contained 5 bases not matched to a gene. Germline V gene data show CDR1 as SGHNT and CDR2 as YYREEE (reference sequence). The CDR3 contains 16 residues. The CDR3 loop reads CASSVRLAGAQETQYF. The CDR3, as DNA: TGTGCCAGCAGCGTCAGACTAGCGGGGGCCCAAGAGACCCAGTACTTC.

This clone was detected once. The chain employs TRBV30 and TRBJ1-5; 7 positions agree with TRBD1. The CDR3 is 14 residues long. Unmatched junction bases numbered 8, after V lost 5 bases and J lost 4 bases. Per germline, CDR1 GTSNPN and CDR2 SVGIG (reference sequence). CDR3 bases: TGTGCCTGGGGCAGGGACAGTGGGAATCAGCCCCAGCATTTT. It yields the protein CAWGRDSGNQPQHF.

The rearrangement uses TRBV20-1 and TRBJ1-1; no definite D call. From germline, CDR1 is DFQATT and CDR2 SNEGSKA (reference sequence). The ends were cut back, 5 bases at V and 3 bases at J, with 7 bases in the middle. The CDR3 consists of 11 residues. DNA for the CDR3: TGCAGTGCTTACCCGGACACTGAAGCTTTCTTT. Translation gives CSAYPDTEAFF.

The gene calls are TRBV4-2 and TRBJ2-3; 9 bases agree with TRBD1. Losses at the gene ends were 0 bases for V and 4 bases for J; bases not matched to a gene: 5. The CDR3 spans 16 residues. Germline lookup yields CDR1 LGHNA and CDR2 YNFKEQ. The CDR3 here is CASSQEGTGISDTQYF. Written as DNA, the CDR3 is TGTGCCAGCAGCCAAGAAGGGACAGGGATTTCAGATACGCAGTATTTT.

Of note for this clone: Other DNA sequences in this specimen translate into the identical CDR3. CDR3 region: CASSQGGGRETQYF. The CDR3, as DNA: TGCGCCAGCAGCCAGGGAGGGGGCCGAGAGACCCAGTACTTC. The V and J genes are TRBV4-1 and TRBJ2-5; D is tentatively TRBD1 or TRBD2 (7 bases each). V lost 3 bases and J lost 4, with 12 bases in between. The CDR3 is 14 residues long. The germline V gene has CDR1 MGHRA and CDR2 YSYEKL.

DNA of the CDR3: TGTGCCAGCAGTGAAATTTCTAGGCCCTCTGGGGCCAACGTCCTGACTTTC. Translated, it gives CASSEISRPSGANVLTF. The chain carries TRBV6-1 and TRBJ2-6; no definite D call. The V and J ends lost 2 bases and 0 bases respectively, with 11 bases between them. Germline V CDR1 and CDR2: MNHNS, SASEGT. This CDR3 comprises 17 residues.

The chain combines TRBV9 with TRBJ1-5; D remains ambiguous. Germline CDR1 is SGDLS and CDR2 is YYNGEE. V was cut by 4 bases and J by 2 bases, with 7 bases left in between. The CDR3 runs 13 residues. CDR3 sequence (DNA): TGTGCCAGCAGCCAAATGGGCAATCAGCCCCAGCATTTT. It translates to CASSQMGNQPQHF.

The chain joins TRBV11-2 to TRBJ2-5; 7 bases are shared with TRBD2. The CDR3 length is 16 residues. The germline CDR1 and CDR2 sequences are SGHAT and FQNNGV. V trimming: 2 bases; J trimming: 5 bases; junction bases outside the gene matches: 11. The CDR3 sequence is CASSLPRDYIRETQYF. Written as DNA, the CDR3 is TGTGCCAGCAGCTTACCCCGGGACTATATAAGGGAGACCCAGTACTTC.

The CDR3 region is CASSLGTDASYEQYF. CDR3 sequence (DNA): TGTGCCAGCAGCTTAGGGACAGACGCTTCCTACGAGCAGTACTTC. The chain employs TRBV7-9 and TRBJ2-7; possibly TRBD1 for D (6 bases). The length of the CDR3 is 15 residues. Germline values: CDR1 SEHNR, CDR2 FQNEAQ (reference sequence). Trimming took off 1 base at V and 1 base at J, with 11 bases between the two ends.

The chain combines TRBV2 with TRBJ1-1, with a tentative D call TRBD1 (5 bases). Deletions cut 6 bases from V and 2 bases from J, with 13 bases between. Germline assignment: CDR1 SNHLY and CDR2 FYNNEI. The CDR3 has 14 amino acids. The DNA for the CDR3 is TGTGCCAGCAGGTGGAGGGGCCAAAACACTGAAGCTTTCTTT. Encoded protein: CASRWRGQNTEAFF. Looking up the rest from reference TRBV2 and TRBJ1-1 gives the full variable domain: EPEVTQTPSHQVTQMGQEVILRCVPISNHLYFYWYRQILGQKVEFLVSFYNNEISEKSEIFDDQFSVERPDGSNFTLKIRSTKLEDSAMYFCASRWRGQNTEAFFGQGTRLTVV.

The J gene is TRBJ2-2, the V gene TRBV11-3, with 7 bases lining up with TRBD2. The CDR3 sequence is 16 residues long. Trimming at V came to 3 bases and at J to 7 bases, leaving 11 bases not matched to a gene. The germline CDR1 and CDR2 sequences are SGHNT and YENEEA. CDR3 sequence: CASSFGLDYNRGELFF. The CDR3 DNA reads TGTGCCAGCAGCTTTGGACTAGACTATAACCGCGGGGAGCTGTTTTTT.

The chain uses TRBV4-1 and TRBJ2-4; D is perhaps TRBD1 or TRBD2 (5 bases each). The CDR3 length is 17 residues. With 6 bases removed from V and 1 base from J, the gap between germline ends came to 19 bases. Germline loops: CDR1 MGHRA, CDR2 YSYEKL. Here the CDR3 reads CASSPVMGEGAKNIQYF. In DNA form, the CDR3 reads TGCGCCAGCAGTCCCGTGATGGGGGAAGGGGCCAAAAACATTCAGTACTTC.

The chain has TRBV19 and TRBJ2-3; 8 positions agree with TRBD1. The CDR3 length is 14 residues. Losses at the gene ends were 1 base for V and 6 bases for J; bases not matched to a gene: 3. CDR1 and CDR2 (germline): LNHDA, SQIVND (reference sequence). The CDR3 reads CASSIGQGADTQYF. The DNA for the CDR3 is TGTGCCAGTAGTATAGGGCAGGGGGCCGATACGCAGTATTTT.

The chain employs TRBV6-5 and TRBJ2-3; 10 bases line up with TRBD1. The CDR3 has 14 residues. Germline lookup yields CDR1 MNHEY and CDR2 SVGAGI. The V gene end was trimmed by 7 bases and the J gene end by 5 bases; junction bases not matched to a gene: 6. This CDR3 is CASNDRGHIDTQYF. The CDR3 coding sequence is TGTGCCAGCAATGACAGGGGGCACATAGATACGCAGTATTTT.

This chain links TRBV2 with TRBJ2-3, with 12 bases matching TRBD2. The CDR3 totals 18 residues. The germline gives CDR1 SNHLY, CDR2 FYNNEI. The V gene end was trimmed by 4 bases and the J gene end by 4 bases; junction bases not matched to a gene: 12. The CDR3 reads CASSGPGTSGHPPDTQYF. In nucleotides, the CDR3 is TGTGCCAGCAGTGGCCCTGGGACTAGCGGGCACCCCCCAGATACGCAGTATTTT.

The chain recombines TRBV18 with TRBJ2-1, with D possibly being TRBD1 or TRBD2 (5 bases each). The germline V gene encodes CDR1 KGHSH and CDR2 LQKENI. Trimming cost V 3 bases and J 6 bases, with 15 bases left between them. The CDR3 runs to 15 residues. The CDR3 DNA is TGTGCCAGCTCACCGTTATCCGGGGCCCCCAATGAGCAGTTCTTC. Translating gives CASSPLSGAPNEQFF.

The rearrangement joins TRBV5-8 to TRBJ1-3, with D uncertain. V lost 7 bases to trimming and J lost 4 bases, with 9 bases between them. The CDR3 runs 12 residues. Germline CDR1 and CDR2: SGHTS and YDEGEE. The CDR3 DNA reads TGTGCCAGCTTGGGAACCGGAAACACCATATATTTT. This codes for CASLGTGNTIYF.

The genes are TRBV2 and TRBJ2-5, with a tentative D call TRBD2 (5 bases). CDR1 and CDR2 (germline): SNHLY, FYNNEI. The CDR3 contains 11 residues. Between the trimmed V and J ends, which lost 8 bases and 5 bases, there was a span of 9 bases. CDR3 region: CASGSGETQYF. CDR3 DNA sequence: TGTGCCAGCGGGTCGGGGGAGACCCAGTACTTC.

This clone has just one count. The V call is TRBV6-6, the J call TRBJ2-5; no firm D call. V was clipped by 0 bases and J by 0 bases, with 5 bases between them. From germline, CDR1 is MNHNY and CDR2 SVGAGI (reference sequence). CDR3 length: 14 amino acids. The CDR3 DNA reads TGTGCCAGCAGTTACTCGCGGTACCAAGAGACCCAGTACTTC. The encoded protein is CASSYSRYQETQYF.

The chain links TRBV6-5 to TRBJ2-7, with D possibly matching TRBD1 (6 bases). The CDR3 spans 12 residues. The V gene's germline CDR1 is MNHEY and CDR2 SVGAGI. V dropped 5 bases and J dropped 2 bases, with 7 bases sitting between them. Written as DNA, the CDR3 is TGTGCCAGCAGTGGACAGACCTACGAGCAGTACTTC. Its protein is CASSGQTYEQYF.